This TCR beta chain is from a study of T cell responses to AZD1222 COVID-19 vaccine. For the study at large: Second doses were pooled across both intervals (about 4 or about 12 weeks). Points from the study as a whole: Females outnumbered males among donors, who were mostly white British; clonal diversity was possibly underestimated. Reportedly, nearly half of unique spike TCRs recognized epitopes outside B.1.351/B.1.1.7 mutations. Baseline seropositives among AZD1222 recipients totaled only six or seven.

Generated by immunoSEQ multiplex PCR, the TCRdb table keeps only in-frame clones and is missing some. The sample has 70,000 to 90,000 clones, roughly nine tenths seen once. CDR1 and CDR2 (germline): LNHDA, SQIVND (reference sequence). This CDR3 spans 15 amino acids. Trimming left V 2 bases short and J 1 base short, with 11 bases between. About this clone: Its specificity is unknown.

The genes are TRBV19 and TRBJ1-1, with D possibly TRBD1 on 6 matching bases. The receptor was isolated from an adult in good health. The sample in question was peripheral blood, obtained on day 0 of AZD1222 vaccination. DNA for the CDR3: TGTGCCAGTAGTATATCCCCCAGGGGGAACACTGAAGCTTTCTTT. It is translated as CASSISPRGNTEAFF.